This T cell receptor beta chain came from a study of blood T cell repertoires in COVID-19. Study information: Sample material is recorded as cDNA or gDNA derived from T cells, B-cell-depleted T cells, or PBMCs.

V lost 4 bases and J lost 1; bases outside the gene matches: 3. Germline assignment: CDR1 MNHEY and CDR2 SMNVEV (reference sequence). The CDR3 runs 14 residues. Per the study methods: Amplification of reference gene primers was used by the study to estimate nucleated cell counts. Data came from immunoSEQ multiplex PCR; TCRdb stores just in-frame clones and leaves some out. V and J calls plus clone size are reproduced from that table; the DNA served to infer D and trimming. This table holds some 200,000 clones, 80% to 90% found once. The chain combines TRBV27 with TRBJ1-1, with 7 bases matching TRBD1. The sequenced sample was peripheral blood. The sequence was collected from a young man with active or convalescent COVID-19. CDR3 region: CASSWRDRNTEAFF. The CDR3, as DNA: TGTGCCAGCAGTTGGCGGGACAGGAACACTGAAGCTTTCTTT.